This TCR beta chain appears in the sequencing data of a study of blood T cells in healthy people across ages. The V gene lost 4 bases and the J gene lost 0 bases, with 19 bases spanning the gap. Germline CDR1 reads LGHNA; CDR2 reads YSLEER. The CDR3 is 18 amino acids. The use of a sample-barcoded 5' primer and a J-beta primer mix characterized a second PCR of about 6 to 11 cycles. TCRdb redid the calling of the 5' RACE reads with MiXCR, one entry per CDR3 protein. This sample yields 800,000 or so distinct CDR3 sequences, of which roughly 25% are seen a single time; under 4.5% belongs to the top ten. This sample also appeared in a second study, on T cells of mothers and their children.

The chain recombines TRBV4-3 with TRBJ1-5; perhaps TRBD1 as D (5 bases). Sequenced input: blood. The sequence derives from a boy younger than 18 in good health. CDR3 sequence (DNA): TGCGCCAGCAGCCCCCCAACCTCCGCGGGACTTAGCAATCAGCCCCAGCATTTT. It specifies CASSPPTSAGLSNQPQHF.